Sequencing of this TCR beta chain was carried out in a study of blood T cell repertoires in COVID-19. Study-wide context: Both acute and convalescent COVID-19 samples were obtained from the United States, Italy and Spain.

CDR1 SGHAT and CDR2 FQDESV come from the germline V gene (reference sequence). The CDR3 consists of 16 residues. Germline trimming cut 5 bases from V and 4 bases from J; bases unmatched to any gene: 14. Each recovered donor of Cohort 3 presented with two negative PCRs, clearance, or symptom resolution. As processed by the authors: Amplification of reference gene primers was used by the study to estimate nucleated cell counts. Only in-frame clones appear in the TCRdb table, and some are missing; sequencing was by immunoSEQ multiplex PCR. That table furnishes V, J and clone size, whereas the DNA furnished D and trimming. The sample lists more than 200,000 clones; around 86% were seen once.

Sequencing was performed on PBMCs or T cells enriched from blood (not recorded which). This chain links TRBV11-1 with TRBJ2-7; 7 bases are shared with TRBD1. The TCR comes from a woman aged 50 to 60 who had recovered from COVID-19. CDR3 bases: TGTGCCAGCAGCCCACCCCAGTGGACAGGCGGGTACGAGCAGTACTTC. This encodes CASSPPQWTGGYEQYF.